This T cell receptor (beta chain) was captured by sequencing in a study of blood T cell repertoires in COVID-19. CDR1 is SEHNR and CDR2 is FQNEAQ in the germline V gene (reference sequence). V shed 4 bases, J shed 3 bases, and the junction held 10 bases outside the gene matches. This CDR3 has 16 residues. The data were produced by immunoSEQ multiplex PCR, yet TCRdb's version contains in-frame clones alone and is incomplete. The data show hundreds of thousands of clones, more than 75% seen once. Material: PBMCs or T cells enriched from blood (not recorded which). The TCR sequence derives from a woman between 50 and 59 years old who had recovered from COVID-19. The V and J genes are TRBV7-9 and TRBJ1-2; 8 nucleotides line up with TRBD1. The DNA of the CDR3 is TGTGCCAGCAGCTCCTCAGGGACAGGACCCTACTATGGCTACACCTTC. Its translation: CASSSSGTGPYYGYTF.